This T cell receptor beta chain was found in a study of OX40 agonist ivuxolimab in advanced cancers. About the research overall: Those enrolled were roughly 85% male, with a mean age of around 55 years and ages from about 20 to 85. Around 40% of patients had received prior checkpoint inhibitor therapy.

The germline CDR1 and CDR2 sequences are SGHDN and FVKESK. The CDR3 extends over 15 amino acids. Trimming took 4 bases from V and 3 from J; bases not matched to a gene: 2. In the case of this clone: Antigen unknown.

This table comes from immunoSEQ multiplex PCR, and its TCRdb copy is limited to in-frame clones, with some not included. The sample contains 25,000 to 35,000 clones, 65% to 85% of which appear only once. Study observations and caveats: Both blood CD4+ and CD8+ T cells showed clonal growth by week 6 at 0.1 to 3.0 mg/kg.

This material consisted of CD4+ or CD8+ T cells sorted from blood, taken in a trial of the OX40 agonist ivuxolimab. This sequence joins TRBV14 and TRBJ2-3; 12 positions match TRBD1. This clonotype was obtained from an adult with an advanced solid tumor such as melanoma, head and neck, liver or kidney cancer. CDR3 coding DNA: TGTGCCAGCAGCCGGGGACAGGGGGCTACAGATACGCAGTATTTT. Translated, it gives CASSRGQGATDTQYF.